A single sample is the source of the 19 T cell receptor beta chains below, sequenced in a study of blood T cell repertoires in COVID-19. Assay: immunoSEQ multiplex PCR; the TCRdb copy retains only in-frame clones and omits some. Altogether 42,000 or so clones are present, about four fifths being singletons, with the ten largest covering over 30%. The sequencing input was peripheral blood. These receptor sequences come from a man aged 35 to 55 with active or convalescent COVID-19.

In its sample, this clone was seen a few times. The V call is TRBV30, the J call TRBJ1-1; unclear D gene. CDR3 length: 12 residues. Germline assignment: CDR1 GTSNPN and CDR2 SVGIG (reference sequence). Between the trimmed V and J ends, which lost 4 bases and 0 bases, there was a span of 6 bases. CDR3 residues: CAWTGMNTEAFF. DNA of the CDR3: TGTGCCTGGACGGGAATGAACACTGAAGCTTTCTTT.

The chain has TRBV7-9 and TRBJ1-1, with 7 bases matching TRBD1. CDR1 and CDR2 from the germline V gene are SEHNR and FQNEAQ (reference sequence). This CDR3 spans 14 amino acids. The ends lost 5 bases at V and 1 base at J; junction bases unmatched: 4. Here the CDR3 reads CASSQGTANTEAFF. CDR3 nucleotides: TGTGCCAGCAGCCAGGGGACAGCGAACACTGAAGCTTTCTTT.

The chain employs TRBV29-1 and TRBJ1-2; 10 bases fit TRBD1. This CDR3 spans 14 amino acids. J was trimmed by 3 bases and V by 4 bases; bases with no gene match: 5. CDR1 SQVTM and CDR2 ANQGSEA come from the germline V gene. The CDR3 reads CSVVGTGDHYGYTF. CDR3 DNA sequence: TGCAGCGTTGTAGGGACAGGGGATCACTATGGCTACACCTTC.

The rearrangement links TRBV6-5 to TRBJ2-3; 9 bases align to TRBD1. Trimming took 6 bases from V and 0 from J; bases not matched to a gene: 4. This CDR3 region has 15 residues. Germline CDR1 is MNHEY and CDR2 is SVGAGI. CDR3 amino acids: CASRLQGASTDTQYF. The CDR3 DNA reads TGTGCCAGCAGATTACAGGGGGCGAGCACAGATACGCAGTATTTT.

The rearrangement links TRBV30 to TRBJ1-5, with a weak D call TRBD1 (5 bases). The CDR3 has 14 amino acids. Germline V gene sequence: CDR1 GTSNPN, CDR2 SVGIG (reference sequence). V lost 0 bases and J lost 3, with 9 bases in between. The CDR3 nucleotides read TGTGCCTGGAGTGTAGGGGCCACCAATCAGCCCCAGCATTTT. Residues: CAWSVGATNQPQHF.

This clone occurred a few times. The J gene is TRBJ2-2, the V gene TRBV11-3; perhaps TRBD1 as D (5 bases). The V end was cut by 3 bases, the J end by 7 bases, with 18 bases between. Germline CDR1 and CDR2: SGHNT and YENEEA. This CDR3 comprises 16 residues. The CDR3 here is CASSFNIQGLNGELFF. The DNA of the CDR3 is TGTGCCAGCAGCTTTAATATCCAGGGCTTGAACGGGGAGCTGTTTTTT.

The V call is TRBV11-2, the J call TRBJ2-1; TRBD2 matches at 7 bases. Trimming cost V 5 bases and J 7 bases; bases outside gene matches: 14. The length of the CDR3 is 16 residues. Germline CDR1 reads SGHAT; CDR2 reads FQNNGV. CDR3 amino acids: CASSGGPGGLGNEQFF. In DNA, the CDR3 is TGTGCCAGCAGCGGAGGGCCGGGAGGTCTAGGAAATGAGCAGTTCTTC.

The chain carries TRBV5-6 and TRBJ2-3, with D possibly TRBD2 on 6 matching bases. The CDR3 sequence is 16 residues long. Germline CDR1 and CDR2: SGHDT and YYEEEE. Trimming took 4 bases from V and 2 from J, leaving 17 bases between them. The CDR3 bases are TGTGCCAGCAGCCGGGGGTGGGTGCAAATCACAGATACGCAGTATTTT. Amino acid sequence: CASSRGWVQITDTQYF.

The V and J genes are TRBV23-1 and TRBJ1-1; maybe TRBD1 (6 bases). TRBV23-1 is filed as an ORF, its function uncertain. With 3 bases removed from V and 1 base from J, the gap between germline ends came to 6 bases. The CDR3 has 13 residues. The CDR3 coding sequence is TGCGCCAGCAGTCAGGGACAGAACACTGAAGCTTTCTTT. Translation gives CASSQGQNTEAFF.

The V and J genes are TRBV11-3 and TRBJ2-1; D perhaps matches TRBD1 (5 bases). The CDR3 length is 16 residues. Germline CDR1 reads SGHNT; CDR2 reads YENEEA. Trimming stripped 1 base from V and 2 bases from J, with 12 bases between. CDR3 in amino acids: CASSLAGRVPYNEQFF. CDR3 coding DNA: TGTGCCAGCAGCTTAGCCGGCAGGGTCCCCTACAATGAGCAGTTCTTC.

V gene TRBV24-1 combines with J gene TRBJ1-3; 7 positions agree with TRBD1. Trimming at V came to 4 bases and at J to 2 bases, leaving 4 bases not matched to a gene. The CDR3 runs to 15 residues. CDR1 KGHDR and CDR2 SFDVKD come from the germline V gene. The CDR3: CATSDPRGAGNTIYF. CDR3 in DNA: TGTGCCACCAGTGACCCCAGGGGGGCTGGAAACACCATATATTTT.

The CDR3 protein is CASSSGTGLHEQFF. The CDR3 coding sequence is TGCGCCAGCAGCTCCGGGACAGGGTTGCATGAGCAGTTCTTC. The rearrangement joins TRBV5-1 to TRBJ2-1; 9 bases are a match to TRBD1. The CDR3 runs to 14 residues. With V trimmed by 3 bases and J by 8 bases, 6 bases remained unmatched. CDR1 and CDR2 from the germline V gene are SGHRS and YFSETQ.

This clone is a singleton in its sample. The chain combines TRBV11-2 with TRBJ2-5; the match to TRBD2 covers 9 bases. The CDR3 sequence is 15 residues long. Germline V gene lookup returns CDR1 SGHAT and CDR2 FQNNGV. The junction had 7 bases not matched to a gene; V was cut back by 4 bases and J by 4 bases. CDR3 sequence reads: CASSSLAGAGETQYF. The DNA of the CDR3 is TGTGCCAGCAGCTCCTTAGCGGGAGCGGGAGAGACCCAGTACTTC.

The V call is TRBV4-2, the J call TRBJ1-5; TRBD1 is a possible D gene (6 bases). The CDR3 length is 19 residues. The ends were cut back, 0 bases at V and 3 bases at J, with 21 bases in the middle. The germline V gene encodes CDR1 LGHNA and CDR2 YNFKEQ. The CDR3 here is CASSQDPSTGTSFNQPQHF. The DNA of the CDR3 is TGTGCCAGCAGCCAAGACCCCTCGACAGGTACCTCGTTCAATCAGCCCCAGCATTTT.

This clone turned up a few times. The chain uses TRBV10-3 and TRBJ1-6; TRBD1 matches at 10 bases. The trim removed 10 bases at V and 6 bases at J, leaving 6 bases unmatched. CDR1 ENHRY and CDR2 SYGVKD come from the germline V gene. There are 14 residues in the CDR3. CDR3 sequence: CATRQGAFNSPLHF. CDR3 nucleotide sequence: TGTGCCACCCGACAGGGGGCCTTTAATTCACCCCTCCACTTT.

The gene calls are TRBV29-1 and TRBJ1-2; D remains unclear. Germline values: CDR1 SQVTM, CDR2 ANQGSEA. The CDR3 totals 13 residues. The ends were cut back, 7 bases at V and 3 bases at J, with 15 bases in the middle. This CDR3 is CSAAADPYYGYTF. The CDR3, as DNA: TGCAGCGCCGCGGCGGATCCCTACTATGGCTACACCTTC. Drawing the rest from reference TRBV29-1 and TRBJ1-2, the complete variable domain is SAVISQKPSRDICQRGTSLTIQCQVDSQVTMMFWYRQQPGQSLTLIATANQGSEATYESGFVIDKFPISRPNLTFSTLTVSNMSPEDSSIYLCSAAADPYYGYTFGSGTRLTVV.

There are a few counts of this clone. The chain joins TRBV19 to TRBJ1-1, with TRBD1 matching over 7 bases. J lost 3 bases, V lost 4 bases, and 14 bases had no gene match. The germline V gene encodes CDR1 LNHDA and CDR2 SQIVND (reference sequence). CDR3 length: 17 amino acids. The CDR3 DNA reads as TGTGCCAGTAGTAAGGGACATGAGGGGGCCTCGTACACTGAAGCTTTCTTT. Its translation: CASSKGHEGASYTEAFF. The full variable domain, in which reference TRBV19 and TRBJ1-1 provide the parts outside the CDR3, is DGGITQSPKYLFRKEGQNVTLSCEQNLNHDAMYWYRQDPGQGLRLIYYSQIVNDFQKGDIAEGYSVSREKKESFPLTVTSAQKNPTAFYLCASSKGHEGASYTEAFFGQGTRLTVV.

The rearrangement joins TRBV20-1 to TRBJ1-5; D is unclear. This CDR3 has 9 residues. V shed 7 bases and J shed 7 bases, with 5 bases lying between them. Germline V gives CDR1 DFQATT, CDR2 SNEGSKA (reference sequence). DNA for the CDR3: TGCAGTGTCCCACAGCCCCAGCATTTT. It specifies CSVPQPQHF.

The chain couples TRBV5-6 to TRBJ2-7, with 13 bases fitting TRBD2. Germline values: CDR1 SGHDT, CDR2 YYEEEE. The CDR3 spans 15 residues. V shed 1 base, J shed 2 bases, and the junction held 0 bases outside the gene matches. The CDR3 coding sequence is TGTGCCAGCAGCTTGACTAGCGGGAGGGCCTACGAGCAGTACTTC. Translated, it gives CASSLTSGRAYEQYF.